This TCR beta chain was captured in a study of Ad26.COV2.S vaccination and SARS-CoV-2 variants. This CDR3 is 14 amino acids long. Germline V CDR1 and CDR2: MDHEN, SYDVKM. The ends lost 5 bases at V and 9 bases at J; junction bases unmatched: 9. Treatment described: around 19 received Ad26.COV2.S at low or high dose, single or two shots; several received placebo; per-sample allocation not given. Sampling took place 63 days after the first vaccine or placebo injection. Sequenced by immunoSEQ multiplex PCR; TCRdb stores in-frame clones only, minus some. The sample has about 480,000 clones; approximately 90% are singletons.

The genes are TRBV28 and TRBJ2-1; 8 bases are shared with TRBD2. The clonotype originates from a person between 18 and 60 years old who received the Ad26.COV2.S COVID-19 vaccine or a placebo. The sample in question was peripheral blood, obtained in a trial of Ad26.COV2.S vaccine versus placebo. In nucleotides, the CDR3 is TGTGCCAGCAGTCCATGGGGGACTAGGGGTGAGCAGTTCTTC. Protein: CASSPWGTRGEQFF.